The T cell receptor beta chain described here comes from a study of breast tumors, draining lymph nodes, adjacent tissues. This clonotype was seen at least ten times. Its antigen is unidentified. The CDR3 runs 16 residues. The V gene's germline CDR1 is SNHLY and CDR2 FYNNEI. Unmatched junction bases numbered 6, after V lost 5 bases and J lost 0 bases. Study observations and caveats: Tumor and nontumor repertoires were significantly more similar in luminal-like than in basal-like breast cancer.

TCRdb called the multiplex PCR reads again in MiXCR, with one record for every CDR3 protein. This sample has some 150,000 distinct CDR3 sequences, with approximately 20% found just once. Samples came from axillary lymph nodes draining the breast cancer. The gene calls are TRBV2 and TRBJ1-4; TRBD1 agrees at 7 bases. Sequencing was performed on axillary lymph node tissue. The origin of this receptor is a female donor with breast cancer. Some clones in this sample may be carry-over from other donors' samples. In DNA, the CDR3 is TGTGCCAGCAGTAGGACAGGCGTTGCAACTAATGAAAAACTGTTTTTT. Encoded protein: CASSRTGVATNEKLFF.